This T cell receptor beta chain was obtained from a study of blood T cell repertoires in COVID-19. Study background: PBMCs, B-cell-depleted T cells, or T cells were the source of the cDNA or gDNA that made up the material.

Authors' analysis steps: Amplification of reference gene primers provided the estimated nucleated cell counts. The protocol was immunoSEQ multiplex PCR, while the TCRdb copy is restricted to in-frame clones and leaves out a portion. Clone size and the V and J calls come from that table; the DNA yielded D and trimming. This table has fewer than 250,000 clones, roughly four fifths appearing once. Germline CDR1 is SNHLY and CDR2 is FYNNEI. This CDR3 region has 12 residues. V was clipped by 7 bases and J by 2 bases, with 9 bases between them. The chain couples TRBV2 to TRBJ2-7; no clear D. The sample comprised peripheral blood. The source is a woman aged 35 to 49 with active or convalescent COVID-19. The CDR3 coding sequence is TGTGCCAGCAAAATGTACACCTACGAGCAGTACTTC. It specifies CASKMYTYEQYF.